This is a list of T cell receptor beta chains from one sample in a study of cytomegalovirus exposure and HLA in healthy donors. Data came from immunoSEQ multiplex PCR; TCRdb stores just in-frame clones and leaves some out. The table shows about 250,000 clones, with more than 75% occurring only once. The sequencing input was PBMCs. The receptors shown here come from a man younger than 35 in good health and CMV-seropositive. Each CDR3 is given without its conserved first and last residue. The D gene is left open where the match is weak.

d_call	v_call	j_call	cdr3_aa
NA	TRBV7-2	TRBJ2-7	ASSFGQRVEQY
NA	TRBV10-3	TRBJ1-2	AIRLGPYGYT
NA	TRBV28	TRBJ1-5	ASSSTDYSNQPQH
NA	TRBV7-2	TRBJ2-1	ASSLVSDKLGEQF
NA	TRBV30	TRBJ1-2	AWSAFGGWGPNYGYT
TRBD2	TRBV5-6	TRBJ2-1	ASSGLLAGVGNEQF
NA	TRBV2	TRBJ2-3	ASSRTYFEPDTQY
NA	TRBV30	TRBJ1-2	AWSVQINYGYT
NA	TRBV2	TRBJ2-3	ASSEKVGTYTDTQY
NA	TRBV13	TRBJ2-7	ASSLGPTAPEQY
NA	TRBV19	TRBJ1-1	ASTKNRGNTEAF
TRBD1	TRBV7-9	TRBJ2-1	ASSPGQGAENEQF
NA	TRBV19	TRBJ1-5	ASSESRLRGDQPQH
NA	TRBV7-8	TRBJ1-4	ASSLVGGGDEKLF
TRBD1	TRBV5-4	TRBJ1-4	ASSPGQGAEGEKLF
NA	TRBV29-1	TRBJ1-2	SVEVLPRSGYT
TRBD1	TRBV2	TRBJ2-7	ASTPGTGGSYEQY
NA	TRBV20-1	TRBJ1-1	SQGTHTEAF
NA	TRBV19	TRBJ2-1	ASSIDGGWNEQF
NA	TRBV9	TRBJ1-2	ASSVEPDRIYGYT
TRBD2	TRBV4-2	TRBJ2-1	ASSQEPFGGLAGANEQF
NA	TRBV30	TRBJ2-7	AWSMSSYEQY
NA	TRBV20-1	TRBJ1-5	SASLGQPQH
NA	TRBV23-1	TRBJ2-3	ASGRTPPDTQY
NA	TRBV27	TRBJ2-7	ASSPHPPDRNYEQY
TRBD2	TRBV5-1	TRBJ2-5	ASSPGLAGSVETQY
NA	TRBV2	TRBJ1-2	ASSEALRAYGYT
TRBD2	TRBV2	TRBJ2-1	ASHLLAGYNEQF
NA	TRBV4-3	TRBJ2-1	ASSQGGTVSYNEQF
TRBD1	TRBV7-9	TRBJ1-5	ASSLQGLNQPQH
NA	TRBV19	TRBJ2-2	ASSTRVGTGELF
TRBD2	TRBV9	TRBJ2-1	ASSAPGGGSLLNEQF
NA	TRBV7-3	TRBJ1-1	ASSLTGRNTEAF
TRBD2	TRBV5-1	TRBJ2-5	ASSRGLAGEETQY
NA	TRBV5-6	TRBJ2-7	ASSLGGGEQY
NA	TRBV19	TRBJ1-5	ASSIRGSGNQPQH
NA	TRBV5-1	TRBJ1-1	ASSLVQLGLGEAF
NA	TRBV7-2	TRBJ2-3	ASSLSGSPLEAQY
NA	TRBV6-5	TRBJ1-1	ASSYGRGTEAF
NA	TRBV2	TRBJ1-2	ASSVGRTYGYT
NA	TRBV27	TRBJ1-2	ASSFDRNYGYT
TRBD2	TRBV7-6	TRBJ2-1	ASSLTAGYNEQF
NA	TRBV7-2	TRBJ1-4	ASSFLADPTNEKLF
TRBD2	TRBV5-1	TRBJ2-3	ASSLELAGGDTQY
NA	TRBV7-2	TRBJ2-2	ASSFRRTHTGELF
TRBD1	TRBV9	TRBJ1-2	ASSLSDRVGYT
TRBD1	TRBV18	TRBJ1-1	ASSSKTGEVPEAF
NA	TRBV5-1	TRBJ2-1	ASTPGHSYNEQF
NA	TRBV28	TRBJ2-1	ASRNSGDSNEQF
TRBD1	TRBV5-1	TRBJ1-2	ASSPQGVNYGYT
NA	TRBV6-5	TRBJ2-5	ASRKRLQETQY
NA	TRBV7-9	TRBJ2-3	ASSPQGTHPSDTQY
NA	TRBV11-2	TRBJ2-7	ASSLVGVGFDEQY
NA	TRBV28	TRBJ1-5	ASGFDRNQPQH
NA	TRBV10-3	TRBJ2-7	AINQGQGSSYEQY